This entry features one TCR beta chain sequence. These data originate in a study of identical twins. This CDR3 spans 15 amino acids. Trimming shortened V by 3 bases and J by 0 bases, and 9 bases separated the two germline ends. Germline lookup yields CDR1 MNHEY and CDR2 SVGAGI. TCRdb independently ran MiXCR on the 5' RACE reads; one entry per CDR3 protein. There are about 520,000 distinct CDR3 sequences in the sample; 20% to 25% occur only once, and around 0.9% lies in the top ten. In addition, the sample was reused for a study of T cells expressing NK-cell markers.

Material: CD4+ T cells sorted from blood. The receptor was derived from a young woman in good health. This chain uses TRBV6-5 with TRBJ1-3, with D unclear. Here the CDR3 DNA reads TGTGCCAGCAGTTATACGCGGCTCTCTGGAAACACCATATATTTT. Protein product: CASSYTRLSGNTIYF.